The clone carrying this T cell receptor (beta chain) was recorded a few times. Its antigen is still unknown. The data belong to a study of identical twins. Study-level points and caveats: Excess twin sharing in beta out-of-frame sequences was weaker. Invariant MAIT and iNKT cells are populations that could partly confound zero-insertion analyses.

The length of the CDR3 is 13 residues. Germline-derived CDR1 and CDR2 are MDHEN and SYDVKM. V was clipped by 6 bases and J by 4 bases; unmatched bases: 6. Addition of a universal primer site occurred through template switching, and cDNA carried unique molecular identifiers. TCRdb independently ran MiXCR on the 5' RACE reads; one entry per CDR3 protein. Here the sample spans about 220,000 distinct CDR3 sequences, 7.5% being singletons. Another study also made use of these data, one on yellow fever vaccine responses in identical twins. This second study says: Twin vaccine T cell responses reportedly seemed partly convergent, partly personalized.

The rearrangement uses TRBV28 and TRBJ2-7; 7 nucleotides align to TRBD1. The sample comprised CD8+ T cells sorted from blood. The origin of this receptor is a young woman in good health. The CDR3 nucleotides are TGTGCCAGCAGGCCCGGGACAGCTTACGAGCAGTACTTC. Translating gives CASRPGTAYEQYF. The full variable domain, completed using reference TRBV28 and TRBJ2-7, is DVKVTQSSRYLVKRTGEKVFLECVQDMDHENMFWYRQDPGLGLRLIYFSYDVKMKEKGDIPEGYSVSREKKERFSLILESASTNQTSMYLCASRPGTAYEQYFGPGTRLTVT.